These 8 T cell receptor beta chains came from one sample sequenced in a study of post-analysis software for immune sequencing data. Sequencing libraries made from TCR beta cDNA carried unique molecular identifiers. TCRdb reprocessed the PCR reads with MiXCR, giving one entry per CDR3 protein. The sample records about 500,000 distinct CDR3 sequences, under 55% being singletons. The antigens for these receptors are not known. Study-wide results and caveats: Four to six TRBV segments (TRBV5-6, TRBV5-1 and TRBV20-1 among them) occurred more frequently in patients than in controls.

The specimen sequenced was blood. The receptors were gathered from a girl aged 5-17 years with multiple sclerosis.

The rearrangement joins TRBV10-2 to TRBJ2-3, with TRBD2 identical over 9 bases. This CDR3 contains 16 residues. V lost 0 bases to trimming and J lost 7 bases; unmatched junction nucleotides: 8. The V gene's germline CDR1 is WSHSY and CDR2 SAAADI. In DNA form, the CDR3 reads TGCGCCAGCAGTGAGTCGTTTGCGGGAGGGGGATATACGCAGTATTTT. Translating it yields CASSESFAGGGYTQYF.

The J gene is TRBJ2-1, the V gene TRBV3-1; perhaps TRBD2 as D (6 bases). CDR1 and CDR2 (germline): LGHDT, YNNKEL (reference sequence). V lost 0 bases and J lost 7, with 10 bases in between. CDR3 size: 14 residues. Written as DNA, the CDR3 is TGTGCCAGCAGCCAAGATCAAGGAGGGAATGAGCAGTTCTTC. It specifies CASSQDQGGNEQFF.

The chain recombines TRBV12-3 or TRBV12-4 with TRBJ2-7, with D perhaps matching TRBD2 (5 bases). The CDR3 contains 14 residues. Trimming took off 2 bases at V and 3 bases at J, with 11 bases between the two ends. CDR3 DNA sequence: TGTGCCAGCAGTTTATTTCGGGGAAGCTACGAGCAGTACTTC. Translated, it gives CASSLFRGSYEQYF.

This clonotype has a handful of counts. The chain recombines TRBV29-1 with TRBJ2-5; TRBD1 agrees at 8 bases. Germline assignment: CDR1 SQVTM and CDR2 ANQGSEA. V gave up 3 bases and J gave up 6 bases; unmatched junction bases: 3. The CDR3 spans 12 residues. The CDR3 is CSVDGQGKTQYF. CDR3 DNA sequence: TGCAGCGTTGACGGACAGGGCAAGACCCAGTACTTC. Complete variable domain (other parts from reference TRBV29-1 and TRBJ2-5): SAVISQKPSRDICQRGTSLTIQCQVDSQVTMMFWYRQQPGQSLTLIATANQGSEATYESGFVIDKFPISRPNLTFSTLTVSNMSPEDSSIYLCSVDGQGKTQYFGPGTRLLVL.

J is TRBJ2-4 and V is TRBV15; D may correspond to TRBD1 or TRBD2 (5 bases each). The V and J ends lost 1 base and 8 bases respectively, with 12 bases between them. Germline V gene lookup returns CDR1 LNHNV and CDR2 YYDKDF (reference sequence). The CDR3 has 14 residues. The CDR3 sequence is CATSRGGVGDIQYF. The CDR3 bases are TGTGCCACCAGCAGAGGAGGGGTCGGGGACATTCAGTACTTC.

The chain links TRBV20-1 to TRBJ2-3; D perhaps matches TRBD1 (6 bases). This CDR3 is 12 amino acids long. CDR1 is DFQATT, CDR2 SNEGSKA, per germline (reference sequence). CDR3 residues: CRGDKSTDTQYF. The DNA of the CDR3 is TGCAGGGGGGACAAGAGCACAGATACGCAGTATTTT.

This clonotype appeared a few times. The chain carries TRBV10-3 and TRBJ2-3; the D is unclear. The germline V gene has CDR1 ENHRY and CDR2 SYGVKD. Trimming removed 2 bases at V and 0 bases at J, with 9 bases between. The CDR3 loop spans 15 amino acids. CDR3 sequence (DNA): TGTGCCATCAGTGAGGAGGCGGAAAGCACAGATACGCAGTATTTT. Protein: CAISEEAESTDTQYF.

The genes are TRBV11-3 and TRBJ1-1; 7 bases are a match to TRBD1. The length of the CDR3 is 13 residues. CDR1 is SGHNT, CDR2 YENEEA, per germline. V lost 4 bases to trimming and J lost 5 bases; unmatched junction nucleotides: 4. Here the CDR3 DNA reads TGTGCCAGCAGCTCCCCGACAGGGACTGAAGCTTTCTTT. Translated: CASSSPTGTEAFF.